Below are 6 T cell receptor beta chains sequenced from a single sample in a study of T cells after yellow fever vaccination. TCRdb reprocessed the 5' RACE reads via MiXCR and lists one record per CDR3 protein. The table includes roughly 160,000 distinct CDR3 sequences, around 8.5% detected once. Specimen: CD8+ T cells sorted from PBMCs, collected 45 days after the yellow fever booster vaccination. The receptor set was obtained from a man aged 18 to 35 who received the YFV17D yellow fever vaccine.

This chain connects TRBV2 to TRBJ2-2; D possibly uses TRBD1 or TRBD2 (5 bases each). The CDR3 totals 18 residues. Trimming shortened V by 3 bases and J by 1 base, and 18 bases separated the two germline ends. Per the germline V gene, CDR1 is SNHLY and CDR2 is FYNNEI. CDR3 DNA: TGTGCCAGCAGTGAGGGGCAGCGGCTGAACATGAACACCGGGGAGCTGTTTTTT. Translation: CASSEGQRLNMNTGELFF.

This clonotype was observed a few times. This chain connects TRBV24-1 to TRBJ1-5, with D maybe TRBD1 (5 bases). Trimming removed 7 bases at V and 2 bases at J, with 11 bases between. This CDR3 has 14 amino acids. Germline V CDR1 and CDR2: KGHDR, SFDVKD. In DNA, the CDR3 is TGTGCCACCAGGGGATGGGGCGGCAATCAGCCCCAGCATTTT. Translating it yields CATRGWGGNQPQHF.

This clonotype was counted a few times. The chain employs TRBV7-7 and TRBJ2-1, with TRBD1 matching over 8 bases. The CDR3 is made up of 14 amino acids. Looked up from germline, CDR1 is SSHAT and CDR2 is FNYEAQ (reference sequence). As DNA, the CDR3 is TGTGCTAGCGGCCTCGGACAGGGCGATTTTGAGCAGTTCTTC. It codes for CASGLGQGDFEQFF.

This clonotype has a handful of counts. The chain joins TRBV27 to TRBJ2-1; D call uncertain. The CDR3 extends over 16 amino acids. The germline CDR1 and CDR2 sequences are MNHEY and SMNVEV (reference sequence). Trimming shortened V by 1 base and J by 0 bases, and 10 bases separated the two germline ends. The CDR3 protein is CASSLWSPASYNEQFF. DNA for the CDR3: TGTGCCAGCAGTTTATGGTCCCCTGCCTCCTACAATGAGCAGTTCTTC.

This clonotype was observed many times. The V gene is TRBV2, the J gene TRBJ2-5, with D uncertain. This CDR3 has 12 amino acids. CDR1 and CDR2 (germline): SNHLY, FYNNEI. The V end lost 6 bases, the J end lost 1 base, and 6 bases lay between the germline ends. The CDR3 nucleotides are TGTGCCAGCAGAAACGCCCAAGAGACCCAGTACTTC. Translated, it gives CASRNAQETQYF. The variable domain in full, with the rest retrieved from reference TRBV2 and TRBJ2-5, is EPEVTQTPSHQVTQMGQEVILRCVPISNHLYFYWYRQILGQKVEFLVSFYNNEISEKSEIFDDQFSVERPDGSNFTLKIRSTKLEDSAMYFCASRNAQETQYFGPGTRLLVL.

This clonotype has only a few counts. CDR3: CATSDFLYGASPFEQYV. In nucleotides, the CDR3 is TGTGCCACCAGTGATTTTCTCTATGGGGCAAGTCCCTTCGAGCAGTACGTC. This chain joins TRBV24-1 and TRBJ2-7, with D maybe TRBD1 (5 bases). The CDR3 length is 17 residues. Germline V CDR1 and CDR2: KGHDR, SFDVKD. Trimming cost V 1 base and J 6 bases, with 21 bases left between them.